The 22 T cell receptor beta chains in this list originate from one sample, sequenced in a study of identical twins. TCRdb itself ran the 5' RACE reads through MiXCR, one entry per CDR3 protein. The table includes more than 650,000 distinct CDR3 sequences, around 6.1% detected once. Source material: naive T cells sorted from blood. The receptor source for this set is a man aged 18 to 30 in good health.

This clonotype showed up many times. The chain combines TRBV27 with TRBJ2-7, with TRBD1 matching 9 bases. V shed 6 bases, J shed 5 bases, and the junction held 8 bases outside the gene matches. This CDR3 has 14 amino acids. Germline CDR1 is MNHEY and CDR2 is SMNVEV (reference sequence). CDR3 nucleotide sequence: TGTGCCAGCAGCCGTGGGACAGGGATCCACGAGCAGTACTTC. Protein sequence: CASSRGTGIHEQYF.

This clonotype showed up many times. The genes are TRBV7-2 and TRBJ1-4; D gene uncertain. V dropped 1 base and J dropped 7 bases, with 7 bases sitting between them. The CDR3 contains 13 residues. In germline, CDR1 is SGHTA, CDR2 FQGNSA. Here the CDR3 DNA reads TGTGCCAGCAGCTTAGTTGGCGGTGAAAAACTGTTTTTT. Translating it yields CASSLVGGEKLFF.

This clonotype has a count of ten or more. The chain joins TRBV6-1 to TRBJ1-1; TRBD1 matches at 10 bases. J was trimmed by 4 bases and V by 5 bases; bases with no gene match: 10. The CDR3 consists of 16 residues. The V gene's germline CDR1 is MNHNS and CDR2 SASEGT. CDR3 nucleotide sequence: TGTGCCAGCAGTCCGCCGGGACAGGGGAGTTTCACTGAAGCTTTCTTT. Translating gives CASSPPGQGSFTEAFF.

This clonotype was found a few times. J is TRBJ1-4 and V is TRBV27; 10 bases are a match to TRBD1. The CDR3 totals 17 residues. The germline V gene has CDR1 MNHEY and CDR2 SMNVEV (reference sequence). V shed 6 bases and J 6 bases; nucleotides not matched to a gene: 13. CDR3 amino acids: CASSLLSLDRGHEKLFF. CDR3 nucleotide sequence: TGTGCCAGCAGCCTCCTTTCCCTTGACAGGGGGCATGAAAAACTGTTTTTT.

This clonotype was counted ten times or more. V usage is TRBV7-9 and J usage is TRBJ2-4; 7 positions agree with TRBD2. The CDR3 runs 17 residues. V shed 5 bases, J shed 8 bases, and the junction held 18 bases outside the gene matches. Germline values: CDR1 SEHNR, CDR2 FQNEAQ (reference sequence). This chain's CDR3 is CASSPGVGRAQVHIQYF. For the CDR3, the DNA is TGTGCCAGCAGCCCTGGTGTTGGGAGGGCGCAAGTCCACATTCAGTACTTC.

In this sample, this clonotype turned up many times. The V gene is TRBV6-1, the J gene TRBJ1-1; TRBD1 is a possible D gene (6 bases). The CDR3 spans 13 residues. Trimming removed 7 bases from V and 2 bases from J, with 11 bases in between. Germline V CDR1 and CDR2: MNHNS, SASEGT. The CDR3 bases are TGTGCCAGCAAAATCGGGACAAACACTGAAGCTTTCTTT. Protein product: CASKIGTNTEAFF.

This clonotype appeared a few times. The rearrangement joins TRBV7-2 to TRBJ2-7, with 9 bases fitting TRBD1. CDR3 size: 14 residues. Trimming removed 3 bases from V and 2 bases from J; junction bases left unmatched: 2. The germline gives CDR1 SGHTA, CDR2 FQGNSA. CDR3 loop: CASSFDRGAYEQYF. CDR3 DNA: TGTGCCAGCAGCTTCGACAGGGGGGCCTACGAGCAGTACTTC.

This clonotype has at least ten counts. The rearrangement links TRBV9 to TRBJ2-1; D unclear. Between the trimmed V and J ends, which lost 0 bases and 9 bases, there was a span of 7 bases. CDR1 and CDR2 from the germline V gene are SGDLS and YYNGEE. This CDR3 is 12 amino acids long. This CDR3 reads CASSVEMGEQFF. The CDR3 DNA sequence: TGTGCCAGCAGCGTAGAGATGGGTGAGCAGTTCTTC.

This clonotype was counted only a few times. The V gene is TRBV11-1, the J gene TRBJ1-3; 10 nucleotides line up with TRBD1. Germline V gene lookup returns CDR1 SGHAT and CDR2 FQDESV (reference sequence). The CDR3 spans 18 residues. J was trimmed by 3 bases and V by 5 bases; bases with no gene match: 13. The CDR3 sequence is CASSSPGTGDRFGNTIYF. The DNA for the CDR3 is TGTGCCAGCAGCAGCCCCGGGACAGGGGATCGTTTTGGAAACACCATATATTTT.

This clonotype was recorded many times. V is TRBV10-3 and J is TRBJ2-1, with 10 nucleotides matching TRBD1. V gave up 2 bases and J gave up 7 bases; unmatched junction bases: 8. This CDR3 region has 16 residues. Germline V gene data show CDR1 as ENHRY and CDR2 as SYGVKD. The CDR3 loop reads CAISERGQGKLNEQFF. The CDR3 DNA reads TGTGCCATCAGTGAGCGGGGACAGGGGAAATTGAATGAGCAGTTCTTC.

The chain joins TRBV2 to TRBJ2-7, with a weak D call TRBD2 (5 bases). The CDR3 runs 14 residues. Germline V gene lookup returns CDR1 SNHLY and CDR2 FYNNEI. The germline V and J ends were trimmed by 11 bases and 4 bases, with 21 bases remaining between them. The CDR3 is CAVAMDGLAYEQYF. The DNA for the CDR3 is TGTGCCGTCGCCATGGACGGCCTAGCTTACGAGCAGTACTTC.

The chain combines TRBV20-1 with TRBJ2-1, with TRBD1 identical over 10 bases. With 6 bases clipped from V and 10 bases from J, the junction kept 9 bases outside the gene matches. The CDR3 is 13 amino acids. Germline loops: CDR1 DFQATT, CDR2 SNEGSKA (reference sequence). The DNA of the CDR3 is TGCAGTGCGAGACAGGGGGCGTACGCGGAGCAGTTCTTC. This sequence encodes CSARQGAYAEQFF.

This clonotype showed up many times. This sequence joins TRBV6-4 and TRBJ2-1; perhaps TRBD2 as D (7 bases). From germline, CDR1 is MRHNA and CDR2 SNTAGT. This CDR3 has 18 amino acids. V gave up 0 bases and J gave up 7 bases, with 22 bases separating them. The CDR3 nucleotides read TGTGCCAGCAGTGACTCGAATTCCCCCAGCGGGACACAGAATGAGCAGTTCTTC. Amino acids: CASSDSNSPSGTQNEQFF.

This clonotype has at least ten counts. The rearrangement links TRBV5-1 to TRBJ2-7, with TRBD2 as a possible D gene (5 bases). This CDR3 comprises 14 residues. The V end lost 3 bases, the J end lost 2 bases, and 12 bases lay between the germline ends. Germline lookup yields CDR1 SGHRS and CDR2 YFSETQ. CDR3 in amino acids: CASSSNPGTYEQYF. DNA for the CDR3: TGCGCCAGCAGCTCTAATCCGGGAACCTACGAGCAGTACTTC. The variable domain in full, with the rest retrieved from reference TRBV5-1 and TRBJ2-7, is KAGVTQTPRYLIKTRGQQVTLSCSPISGHRSVSWYQQTPGQGLQFLFEYFSETQRNKGNFPGRFSGRQFSNSRSEMNVSTLELGDSALYLCASSSNPGTYEQYFGPGTRLTVT.

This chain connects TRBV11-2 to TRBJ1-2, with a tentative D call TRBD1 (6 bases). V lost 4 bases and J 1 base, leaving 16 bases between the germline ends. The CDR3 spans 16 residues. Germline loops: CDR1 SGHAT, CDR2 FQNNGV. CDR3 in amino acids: CASSSLRDTLNYGYTF. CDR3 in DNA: TGTGCCAGCAGCTCCCTTCGGGACACCCTTAACTATGGCTACACCTTC.

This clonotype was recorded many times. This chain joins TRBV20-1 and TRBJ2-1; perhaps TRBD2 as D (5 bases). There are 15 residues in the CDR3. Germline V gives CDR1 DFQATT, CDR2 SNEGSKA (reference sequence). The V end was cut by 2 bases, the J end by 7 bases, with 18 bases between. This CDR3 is CSARPGSVMRNEQFF. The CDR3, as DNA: TGCAGTGCTAGACCCGGTAGCGTGATGCGAAATGAGCAGTTCTTC.

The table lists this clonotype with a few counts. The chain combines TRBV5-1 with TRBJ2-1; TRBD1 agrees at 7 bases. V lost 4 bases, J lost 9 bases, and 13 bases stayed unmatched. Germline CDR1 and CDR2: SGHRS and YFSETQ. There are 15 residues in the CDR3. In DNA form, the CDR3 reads TGCGCCAGCAGCCTGCTTCGGACAGGCGTTCGTGAGCAGTTCTTC. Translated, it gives CASSLLRTGVREQFF.

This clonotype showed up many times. CDR3 in amino acids: CASSYSTGGEQYV. The DNA for the CDR3 is TGTGCCAGCAGTTACTCCACAGGGGGGGAGCAGTACGTC. The chain employs TRBV6-5 and TRBJ2-7; 8 bases line up with TRBD1. Germline CDR1 and CDR2: MNHEY and SVGAGI. The CDR3 consists of 13 residues. V trimming: 0 bases; J trimming: 7 bases; junction bases outside the gene matches: 2.

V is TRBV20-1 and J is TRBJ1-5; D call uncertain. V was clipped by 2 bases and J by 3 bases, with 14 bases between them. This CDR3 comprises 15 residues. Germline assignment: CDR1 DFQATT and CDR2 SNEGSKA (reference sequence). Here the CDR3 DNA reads TGCAGTGCTAGACTTATGCAGGCGATCAATCAGCCCCAGCATTTT. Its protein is CSARLMQAINQPQHF.

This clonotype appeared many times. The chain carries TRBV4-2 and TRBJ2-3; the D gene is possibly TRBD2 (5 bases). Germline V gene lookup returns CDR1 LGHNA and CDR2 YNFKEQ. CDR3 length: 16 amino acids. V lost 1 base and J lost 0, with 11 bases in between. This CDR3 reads CASSQVPGSSTDTQYF. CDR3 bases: TGTGCCAGCAGCCAAGTCCCGGGATCTAGCACAGATACGCAGTATTTT.

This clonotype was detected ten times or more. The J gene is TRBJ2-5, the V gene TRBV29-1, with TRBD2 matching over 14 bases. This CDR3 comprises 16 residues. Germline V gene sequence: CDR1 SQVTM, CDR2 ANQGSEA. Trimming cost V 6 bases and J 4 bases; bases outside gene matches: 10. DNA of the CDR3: TGCAGCGTCGAGGGACTAGCGGGAGTTCTCGGAGAGACCCAGTACTTC. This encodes CSVEGLAGVLGETQYF.

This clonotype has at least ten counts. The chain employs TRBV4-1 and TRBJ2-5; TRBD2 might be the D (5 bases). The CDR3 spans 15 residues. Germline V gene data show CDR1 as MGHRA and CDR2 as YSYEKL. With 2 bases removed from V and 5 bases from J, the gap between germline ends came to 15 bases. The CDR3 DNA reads TGCGCCAGCAGCCAATACCTGGGGAGCCTCGAGACCCAGTACTTC. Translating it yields CASSQYLGSLETQYF.